The 4 T cell receptor beta chains reported below all come from one sample, sequenced in a study of neurological immune-mediated disorders (dated by TCRdb to about 2019). Library generation was performed with 5' RACE. This sample was sequenced with an Illumina HiSeq 2500. TCRdb reprocessing: public reads trimmed at Q25 with fastp, clones called with MiXCR, in-frame beta chains kept. Every entry covers one CDR3 protein and lists the most common genes and DNA from its rows. The sample table lists roughly 50,000 distinct CDR3 sequences, roughly 13% of them with a count of one. The top ten constitute roughly 10% of the sample. This sample's time point label indicates: longitudinal time-point 3. Sequenced material: PBMCs. These receptors originate from a male donor with HTLV-1-associated myelopathy (HAM/TSP).

The sample holds many counts of this clonotype. This chain connects TRBV24-1 to TRBJ2-2; either TRBD1 or TRBD2 may supply D (6 bases each). Germline V gene lookup returns CDR1 KGHDR and CDR2 SFDVKD. The CDR3 covers 16 residues. The V end was cut by 3 bases, the J end by 4 bases, with 14 bases between. The CDR3: CATSDAGSGATGELFF. CDR3 sequence (DNA): TGTGCCACCAGTGATGCGGGATCAGGGGCCACCGGGGAGCTGTTTTTT.

This clonotype occurred many times. The chain employs TRBV10-3 and TRBJ2-7; 12 bases fit TRBD1. With 2 bases clipped from V and 4 bases from J, the junction kept 6 bases outside the gene matches. This CDR3 region has 16 residues. Germline V lookup: CDR1 ENHRY, CDR2 SYGVKD. This CDR3 is CAISETGTGGWYEQYF. The CDR3, as DNA: TGTGCCATCAGTGAGACAGGGACAGGGGGCTGGTACGAGCAGTACTTC.

This clonotype was found a few times. The chain links TRBV29-1 to TRBJ1-5; D not certain. Trimming removed 6 bases at V and 5 bases at J, with 14 bases between. The germline gives CDR1 SQVTM, CDR2 ANQGSEA. CDR3 length equals 13 residues. This CDR3 reads CSVAAGRDQPQHF. For the CDR3, the DNA is TGCAGCGTCGCAGCCGGAAGGGATCAGCCCCAGCATTTT. Complete variable domain (other parts from reference TRBV29-1 and TRBJ1-5): SAVISQKPSRDICQRGTSLTIQCQVDSQVTMMFWYRQQPGQSLTLIATANQGSEATYESGFVIDKFPISRPNLTFSTLTVSNMSPEDSSIYLCSVAAGRDQPQHFGDGTRLSIL.

This clonotype came up many times. The chain uses TRBV21-1 and TRBJ1-1; TRBD1 reflects the table's D call only, with no check against the DNA. TRBV21-1 has pseudogene status. The CDR3 sequence is 9 residues long. The CDR3 reads CAAEVEGVF. The CDR3 nucleotides are TGTGCGGCGGAGGTAGAAGGGGTCTTT.